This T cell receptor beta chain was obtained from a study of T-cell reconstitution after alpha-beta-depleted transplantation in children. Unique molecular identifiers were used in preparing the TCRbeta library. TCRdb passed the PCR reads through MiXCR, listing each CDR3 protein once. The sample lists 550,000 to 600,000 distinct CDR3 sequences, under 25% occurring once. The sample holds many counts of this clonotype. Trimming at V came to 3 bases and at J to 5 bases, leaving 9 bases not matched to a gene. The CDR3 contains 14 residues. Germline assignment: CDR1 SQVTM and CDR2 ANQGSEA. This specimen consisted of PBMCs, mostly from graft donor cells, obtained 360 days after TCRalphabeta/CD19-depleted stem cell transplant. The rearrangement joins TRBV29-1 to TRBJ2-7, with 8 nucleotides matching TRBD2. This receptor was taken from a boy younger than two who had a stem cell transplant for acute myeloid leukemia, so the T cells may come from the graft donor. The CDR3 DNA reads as TGCAGCGTTGAGCCGGCTAGCGGGTACAACGAGCAGTACTTC. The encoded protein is CSVEPASGYNEQYF.